The clone carrying this T cell receptor beta chain came up a few times. Its antigen is unknown. The source of the sample is a study of T cell repertoires in cytomegalovirus infection. For the study at large: Indications of both CMV infection and matching HLA type were provided by public TCR beta signatures. Study findings and constraints: The response measured ex vivo was dominated by TCR beta clonotypes (HLA-C-restricted and CMV-specific).

Germline values: CDR1 SGHTA, CDR2 FQGTGA. CDR3 length: 16 amino acids. The ends lost 3 bases at V and 10 bases at J; junction bases unmatched: 11. A single record per CDR3 protein comes from TCRdb applying MiXCR to the reads. The profile shows 150,000 to 200,000 distinct CDR3 sequences, about 15% of them singletons. The origin of this receptor is a human donor in good health (CMV status not recorded). Some clones in this sample may be carry-over from other donors' samples. The chain couples TRBV7-3 to TRBJ1-6; 8 nucleotides match TRBD1. The sample consisted of CD8+ T cells from PBMCs. The DNA for the CDR3 is TGTGCCAGCAGCTTGGACCTGACAGGGGATAGCTCACCCCTCCACTTT. It encodes CASSLDLTGDSSPLHF.